The 15 T cell receptor beta chains below all came from one sample that was sequenced in a study of T cell repertoires in cytomegalovirus infection. TCRdb reanalysed the reads using MiXCR and keeps one entry per CDR3 protein. The sample has roughly 170,000 distinct CDR3 sequences, about 20% seen once. These receptors lack a known antigen. The starting material was CD8+ T cells from cultured PBMCs, obtained from culture after CMV antigen stimulation. These receptors came from a human donor in good health (CMV status not recorded). Some clones in this sample may be carry-over from other donors' samples.

This clonotype was counted between two and nine times. J is TRBJ2-2 and V is TRBV6-8; D is perhaps TRBD1 or TRBD2 (5 bases each). This CDR3 contains 15 residues. Germline CDR1 reads MNHGY; CDR2 reads SAAAGT. V lost 6 bases and J 1 base, leaving 12 bases between the germline ends. DNA of the CDR3: TGTGCCAGCAGAACGGGACGGCGGAACACCGGGGAGCTGTTTTTT. It is translated as CASRTGRRNTGELFF.

The chain joins TRBV6-6 to TRBJ2-1; tentatively, D is TRBD2 (6 bases). V was pared by 5 bases and J by 1 base, with 12 bases between. The CDR3 contains 15 residues. From germline, CDR1 is MNHNY and CDR2 SVGAGI (reference sequence). The CDR3 region has the DNA TGTGCCAGCAGTACCTACGGGGGTTCCTACAATGAGCAGTTCTTC. Translation: CASSTYGGSYNEQFF.

The chain uses TRBV12-5 and TRBJ1-2; D is uncertain. The V end was cut by 0 bases, the J end by 1 base, with 6 bases between. The CDR3 extends over 14 amino acids. In germline, CDR1 is LGHNT, CDR2 FRNRAP. CDR3 sequence (DNA): TGTGCTAGTGGTTTGGTCCGGATTAACTATGGCTACACCTTC. Its translation is CASGLVRINYGYTF.

This rearrangement joins TRBV4-1 to TRBJ2-7; a possible D gene is TRBD2 (5 bases). The V gene's germline CDR1 is MGHRA and CDR2 YSYEKL. V gave up 3 bases and J gave up 5 bases, with 17 bases separating them. There are 15 residues in the CDR3. The CDR3 DNA reads as TGCGCCAGCAGCCAGTTCGGGGTGGACGGCAACGAGCAGTACTTC. Protein product: CASSQFGVDGNEQYF.

The V call is TRBV20-1, the J call TRBJ2-2; D gene uncertain. Germline V gives CDR1 DFQATT, CDR2 SNEGSKA (reference sequence). V gave up 3 bases and J gave up 1 base, with 9 bases separating them. The CDR3 extends over 14 amino acids. The CDR3 region is CSARVFGNTGELFF. CDR3 sequence (DNA): TGCAGTGCTAGGGTCTTTGGGAACACCGGGGAGCTGTTTTTT.

In this sample, this clonotype turned up a few times. J is TRBJ1-4 and V is TRBV7-8, with D uncertain. Germline lookup yields CDR1 SGHVS and CDR2 FQNEAQ. V dropped 6 bases and J dropped 5 bases, with 10 bases sitting between them. CDR3 length equals 13 residues. The CDR3 coding sequence is TGTGCCAGCAGATCGACGTTGAATGAAAAACTGTTTTTT. Translation gives CASRSTLNEKLFF.

J is TRBJ1-2 and V is TRBV20-1; D possibly corresponds to TRBD1 (5 bases). The CDR3 is 13 amino acids. In germline, CDR1 is DFQATT, CDR2 SNEGSKA (reference sequence). Deletions cut 6 bases from V and 6 bases from J, with 17 bases between. The CDR3 coding sequence is TGCAGTGCCCCCTGGGAAGGGGAAAATGGCTACACCTTC. Its protein product is CSAPWEGENGYTF.

The chain has TRBV7-2 and TRBJ1-5; D is unresolved. This CDR3 has 16 residues. V was shortened by 4 bases and J by 4 bases, with 17 bases between the two germline ends. The V gene's germline CDR1 is SGHTA and CDR2 FQGNSA. The CDR3 protein is CASSSGRESPNQPQHF. CDR3 sequence (DNA): TGTGCCAGCAGCTCCGGACGAGAGAGCCCTAATCAGCCCCAGCATTTT.

The chain combines TRBV7-2 with TRBJ1-3; D unresolved. The length of the CDR3 is 15 residues. Looked up from germline, CDR1 is SGHTA and CDR2 is FQGNSA. The V end was cut by 5 bases, the J end by 0 bases, with 11 bases between. The CDR3 region is CASSPVTTSGNTIYF. CDR3 nucleotide sequence: TGTGCCAGCAGCCCAGTAACAACCTCTGGAAACACCATATATTTT. Full variable domain (rest looked up from reference TRBV7-2 and TRBJ1-3): GAGVSQSPSNKVTEKGKDVELRCDPISGHTALYWYRQSLGQGLEFLIYFQGNSAPDKSGLPSDRFSAERTGGSVSTLTIQRTQQEDSAVYLCASSPVTTSGNTIYFGEGSWLTVV.

The chain employs TRBV6-8 and TRBJ1-1; D gene ambiguous. Looked up from germline, CDR1 is MNHGY and CDR2 is SAAAGT. V was clipped by 4 bases and J by 4 bases, with 10 bases between them. CDR3 size: 13 residues. The CDR3 is CASSFGEPTEAFF. DNA of the CDR3: TGTGCCAGCAGTTTCGGGGAGCCCACTGAAGCTTTCTTT.

The chain uses TRBV11-2 and TRBJ2-1, with 7 bases aligning to TRBD2. The germline V gene has CDR1 SGHAT and CDR2 FQNNGV. The CDR3 spans 17 residues. V shed 3 bases, J shed 0 bases, and the junction held 8 bases outside the gene matches. Written as DNA, the CDR3 is TGTGCCAGCAGCTTCCCCGAGCGGGGTCTCTCCTACAATGAGCAGTTCTTC. Protein sequence: CASSFPERGLSYNEQFF. Combining the CDR3 with reference TRBV11-2 and TRBJ2-1 gives the whole variable domain EAGVAQSPRYKIIEKRQSVAFWCNPISGHATLYWYQQILGQGPKLLIQFQNNGVVDDSQLPKDRFSAERLKGVDSTLKIQPAKLEDSAVYLCASSFPERGLSYNEQFFGPGTRLTVL.

This clonotype was found a few times. The CDR3 DNA reads TGTGCCAGCAGTGAGTTTGGGGGTTCAGTAATGAACACTGAAGCTTTCTTT. Translating gives CASSEFGGSVMNTEAFF. The chain employs TRBV6-1 and TRBJ1-1; D is possibly TRBD1 (5 bases). Per germline, CDR1 MNHNS and CDR2 SASEGT. The CDR3 is 17 amino acids. Trimming removed 3 bases at V and 0 bases at J, with 17 bases between.

The CDR3 nucleotides read TGTGCCAGCAGCTTAGGGTCCGGGGCCTCCTACGAGCAGTACTTC. This gives the protein CASSLGSGASYEQYF. V usage is TRBV7-2 and J usage is TRBJ2-7; D possibly matches TRBD1 or TRBD2 (5 bases each). V was clipped by 1 base and J by 0 bases, with 10 bases between them. Germline V CDR1 and CDR2: SGHTA, FQGNSA. The length of the CDR3 is 15 residues.

This clonotype was seen more than once but under ten times. The genes are TRBV6-2 or TRBV6-3 and TRBJ1-5; 7 positions match TRBD1. The CDR3 has 15 residues. V gave up 5 bases and J gave up 7 bases; unmatched junction bases: 11. Germline CDR1 reads MNHEY; CDR2 reads SVGEGT. CDR3 loop: CASSPTGEVGQPQHF. The DNA for the CDR3 is TGTGCCAGCAGTCCAACAGGGGAAGTTGGGCAGCCCCAGCATTTT.

This clonotype was counted only a few times. This chain joins TRBV7-8 and TRBJ1-6, with D possibly matching TRBD1 (6 bases). Per germline, CDR1 SGHVS and CDR2 FQNEAQ. Trimming took off 5 bases at V and 0 bases at J, with 20 bases between the two ends. This CDR3 is 19 amino acids long. The CDR3 coding sequence is TGTGCCAGCAGCCCCCAGGACAGTTCCTTGAGCTCCTATAATTCACCCCTCCACTTT. Its translation is CASSPQDSSLSSYNSPLHF.